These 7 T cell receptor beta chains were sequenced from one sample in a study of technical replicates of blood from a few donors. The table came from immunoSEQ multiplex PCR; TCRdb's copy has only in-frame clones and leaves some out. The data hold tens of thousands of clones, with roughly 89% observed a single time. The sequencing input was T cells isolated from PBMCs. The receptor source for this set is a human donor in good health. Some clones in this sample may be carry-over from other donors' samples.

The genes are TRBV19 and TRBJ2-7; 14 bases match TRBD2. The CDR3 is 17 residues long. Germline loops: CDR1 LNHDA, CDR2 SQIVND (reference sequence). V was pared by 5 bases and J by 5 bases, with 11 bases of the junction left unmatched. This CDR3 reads CASSGTSGSFLEDEQYF. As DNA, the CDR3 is TGTGCCAGTAGTGGGACTAGCGGGAGTTTTCTCGAGGACGAGCAGTACTTC. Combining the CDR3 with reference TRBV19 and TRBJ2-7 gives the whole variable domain DGGITQSPKYLFRKEGQNVTLSCEQNLNHDAMYWYRQDPGQGLRLIYYSQIVNDFQKGDIAEGYSVSREKKESFPLTVTSAQKNPTAFYLCASSGTSGSFLEDEQYFGPGTRLTVT.

Here the CDR3 reads CASSLTGGISNIQYF. CDR3 DNA sequence: TGCGCCAGCAGCTTAACAGGGGGCATCTCGAACATTCAGTACTTC. The chain uses TRBV5-1 and TRBJ2-4; 9 bases line up with TRBD1. With V trimmed by 2 bases and J by 7 bases, 7 bases remained unmatched. Germline-derived CDR1 and CDR2 are SGHRS and YFSETQ. The CDR3 spans 15 residues. The whole variable domain, remainder taken from reference TRBV5-1 and TRBJ2-4, is KAGVTQTPRYLIKTRGQQVTLSCSPISGHRSVSWYQQTPGQGLQFLFEYFSETQRNKGNFPGRFSGRQFSNSRSEMNVSTLELGDSALYLCASSLTGGISNIQYFGAGTRLSVL.

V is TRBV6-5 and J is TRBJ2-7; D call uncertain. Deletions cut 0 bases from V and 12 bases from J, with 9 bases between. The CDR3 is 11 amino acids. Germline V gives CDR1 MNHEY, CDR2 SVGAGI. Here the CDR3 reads CASSYSSSWYF. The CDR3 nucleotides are TGTGCCAGCAGTTACTCGAGTAGCTGGTACTTC.

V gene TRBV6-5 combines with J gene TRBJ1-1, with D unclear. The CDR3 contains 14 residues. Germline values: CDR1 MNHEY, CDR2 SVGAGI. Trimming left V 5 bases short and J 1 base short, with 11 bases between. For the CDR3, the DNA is TGTGCCAGCAGTCCGGGAGGTGCGAACACTGAAGCTTTCTTT. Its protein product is CASSPGGANTEAFF.

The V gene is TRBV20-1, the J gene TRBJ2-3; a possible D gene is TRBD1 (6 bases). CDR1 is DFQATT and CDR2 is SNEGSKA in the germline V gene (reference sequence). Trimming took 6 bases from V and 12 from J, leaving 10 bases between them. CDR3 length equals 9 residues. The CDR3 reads CSAPGAQYF. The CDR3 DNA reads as TGCAGTGCCCCAGGGGCCCAGTATTTT.

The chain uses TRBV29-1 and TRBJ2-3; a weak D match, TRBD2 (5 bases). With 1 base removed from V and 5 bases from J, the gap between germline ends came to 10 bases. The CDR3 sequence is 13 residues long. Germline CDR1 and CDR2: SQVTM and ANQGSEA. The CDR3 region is CSVEGRGIDTQYF. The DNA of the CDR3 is TGCAGCGTTGAAGGTCGGGGTATAGATACGCAGTATTTT.

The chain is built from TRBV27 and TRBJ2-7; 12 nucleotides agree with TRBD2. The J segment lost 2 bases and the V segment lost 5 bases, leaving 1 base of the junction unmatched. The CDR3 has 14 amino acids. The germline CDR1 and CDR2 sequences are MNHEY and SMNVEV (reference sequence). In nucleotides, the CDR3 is TGTGCCAGCAGTCGGACTAGCGGGACCTACGAGCAGTACTTC. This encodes CASSRTSGTYEQYF.